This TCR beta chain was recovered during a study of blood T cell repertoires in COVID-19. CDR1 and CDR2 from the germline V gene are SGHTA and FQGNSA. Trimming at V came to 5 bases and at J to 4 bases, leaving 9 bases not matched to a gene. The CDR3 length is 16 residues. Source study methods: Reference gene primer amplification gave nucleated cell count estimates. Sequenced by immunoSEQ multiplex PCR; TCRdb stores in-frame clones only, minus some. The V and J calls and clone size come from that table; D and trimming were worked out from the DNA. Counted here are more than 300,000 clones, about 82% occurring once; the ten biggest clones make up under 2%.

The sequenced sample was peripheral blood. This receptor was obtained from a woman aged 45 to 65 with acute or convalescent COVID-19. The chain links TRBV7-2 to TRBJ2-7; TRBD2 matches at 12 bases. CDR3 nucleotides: TGTGCCAGCAGCCTACCACGACTAGCGGGAGAGTACGAGCAGTACTTC. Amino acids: CASSLPRLAGEYEQYF.